This T cell receptor beta chain was obtained from a study of T-cell memory formation after mild COVID-19. Each CDR3 protein is one row after TCRdb ran MiXCR on the 5' RACE reads. The sample records approximately 16,000 distinct CDR3 sequences, around 25% being singletons. This clonotype came up many times. Its antigen is unidentified. From germline, CDR1 is MNHEY and CDR2 SMNVEV (reference sequence). The CDR3 sequence is 15 residues long. Trimming cost V 5 bases and J 6 bases; bases outside gene matches: 7. The study's findings and limits: Cross-reactive memory appears to have joined, as suggested by some responding clones showing up in pre-infection memory. Clones that contracted clustered mainly in CM and EM if CD4+ and in EMRA if CD8+.

The clonotype originates from a young man who had mild COVID-19 (a few samples of this study predate the infection). Cell type and time point are not known. The chain recombines TRBV27 with TRBJ2-1; 10 bases match TRBD2. The sequenced sample consisted of PBMCs or a T cell subset sorted from them (not recorded which). DNA of the CDR3: TGTGCCAGCAGTATTAGCGGGGGGTGGGGCAATGAGCAGTTCTTC. The encoded protein is CASSISGGWGNEQFF.